The 23 T cell receptor beta chains below all came from one sample that was sequenced in a study of T cell responses to AZD1222 COVID-19 vaccine. Clones were read by immunoSEQ multiplex PCR, and TCRdb kept only the in-frame ones, dropping some. The sample has about 94,000 clones; roughly 89% are singletons. The input for sequencing was peripheral blood, taken on day 0 of AZD1222 vaccination. The receptors were sampled from an adult in good health.

The chain has TRBV6-4 and TRBJ2-7; perhaps TRBD2 as D (6 bases). Trimming took 6 bases from V and 0 from J, leaving 12 bases between them. The CDR3 has 14 amino acids. CDR1 is MRHNA, CDR2 SNTAGT, per germline. CDR3 coding DNA: TGTGCCAGCAGCCGGGACTCGAGCTCCTACGAGCAGTACTTC. Amino acid sequence: CASSRDSSSYEQYF.

This rearrangement joins TRBV27 to TRBJ1-5; D ambiguous. V lost 8 bases and J lost 7, with 3 bases in between. In germline, CDR1 is MNHEY, CDR2 SMNVEV (reference sequence). This CDR3 is built from 9 residues. In DNA, the CDR3 is TGTGCCAGCGGCCAGCCCCAGCATTTT. As protein: CASGQPQHF.

This sequence joins TRBV7-9 and TRBJ2-3, with 9 bases that match TRBD1. V dropped 6 bases and J dropped 10; count of bases not matched to a gene: 11. This CDR3 contains 14 residues. Germline V lookup: CDR1 SEHNR, CDR2 FQNEAQ (reference sequence). DNA for the CDR3: TGTGCCAGCAGGTCTCCCGGGACAGGGTCCGCGCAGTATTTT. It specifies CASRSPGTGSAQYF.

V gene TRBV6-9 combines with J gene TRBJ1-4; D is ambiguous. The CDR3 consists of 12 residues. In germline, CDR1 is MNHGY, CDR2 SVAAGI. V lost 9 bases, J lost 2 bases, and 7 bases lay in between. CDR3 residues: CAREGTNEKLFF. DNA for the CDR3: TGTGCCAGGGAGGGCACTAATGAAAAACTGTTTTTT.

CDR3 sequence (DNA): TGTGCCAGTAGTTCCATACCCGGGGGGAATGAAAAACTGTTTTTT. It translates to CASSSIPGGNEKLFF. The gene calls are TRBV19 and TRBJ1-4; a possible D gene is TRBD1 (5 bases). Trimming pared 5 bases from V and 5 bases from J, leaving 15 bases between. Germline CDR1 reads LNHDA; CDR2 reads SQIVND (reference sequence). This CDR3 comprises 15 residues.

The DNA for the CDR3 is TGTGCCAGCACCGGGACAGGGGAATACGAGCAGTACTTC. Translation: CASTGTGEYEQYF. V and J are TRBV2 and TRBJ2-7, with 10 bases fitting TRBD1. This CDR3 spans 13 amino acids. The J segment lost 4 bases and the V segment lost 7 bases, leaving 4 bases of the junction unmatched. CDR1 and CDR2 from the germline V gene are SNHLY and FYNNEI.

Only a few counts were recorded for this clone. The rearrangement joins TRBV5-4 to TRBJ1-5; D is ambiguous. In germline, CDR1 is SGHNT, CDR2 YYREEE (reference sequence). CDR3 size: 20 residues. With 6 bases removed from V and 0 bases from J, the gap between germline ends came to 28 bases. The chain's CDR3 is CASIGLNCHLRAYSNQPQHF. DNA of the CDR3: TGTGCCAGCATCGGCCTGAACTGCCACCTTCGGGCTTATAGCAATCAGCCCCAGCATTTT.

This clone came up once. V usage is TRBV6-2 or TRBV6-3 and J usage is TRBJ2-5, with TRBD1 matching 7 bases. With 5 bases clipped from V and 6 bases from J, the junction kept 12 bases outside the gene matches. Germline CDR1 reads MNHEY; CDR2 reads SVGEGT. This CDR3 spans 15 amino acids. Written as DNA, the CDR3 is TGTGCCAGCAGTGTGCCTGTGGGACAGAGAAAGACCCAGTACTTC. Translation gives CASSVPVGQRKTQYF.

The chain joins TRBV9 to TRBJ1-1; 7 bases line up with TRBD1. V was pared by 2 bases and J by 5 bases, with 9 bases of the junction left unmatched. This CDR3 is built from 15 residues. Germline CDR1 reads SGDLS; CDR2 reads YYNGEE. In DNA, the CDR3 is TGTGCCAGCAGCGTCGGTGGGGACAGCCTGACTGAAGCTTTCTTT. Its protein product is CASSVGGDSLTEAFF.

The chain uses TRBV7-3 and TRBJ2-2; D possibly corresponds to TRBD1 (5 bases). Trimming took 5 bases from V and 7 from J, leaving 20 bases between them. CDR1 is SGHTA, CDR2 FQGTGA, per germline. This CDR3 region has 16 residues. CDR3: CASSPPAQGHRGELFF. As DNA, the CDR3 is TGTGCCAGCAGCCCCCCGGCCCAGGGTCATCGCGGGGAGCTGTTTTTT.

The chain recombines TRBV15 with TRBJ1-2; maybe TRBD1 (6 bases). CDR1 and CDR2 (germline): LNHNV, YYDKDF (reference sequence). The CDR3 has 15 amino acids. Trimming pared 4 bases from V and 6 bases from J, leaving 18 bases between. The CDR3, as DNA: TGTGCCACCAGCAATACACAGGGAGGTCGGGATGGCTACACCTTC. Its translation: CATSNTQGGRDGYTF.

In this sample, this clone turned up a few times. The genes are TRBV7-2 and TRBJ2-7; 7 bases match TRBD1. V shed 0 bases, J shed 2 bases, and the junction held 4 bases outside the gene matches. The CDR3 runs to 15 residues. Germline values: CDR1 SGHTA, CDR2 FQGNSA. CDR3 in DNA: TGTGCCAGCAGCTTAGCGCCGGGACAGACCTACGAGCAGTACTTC. Translating gives CASSLAPGQTYEQYF.

By share, this clone ranks as medium-sized. The chain recombines TRBV7-6 with TRBJ2-3; possible D gene TRBD2, 7 bases. The CDR3 has 16 residues. Trimming stripped 3 bases from V and 3 bases from J, with 16 bases between. The germline gives CDR1 SGHVS, CDR2 FNYEAQ. CDR3 coding DNA: TGTGCCAGCAGCTTGGAGGGGGGGATAGGTACAGATACGCAGTATTTT. This encodes CASSLEGGIGTDTQYF. The complete variable domain, with remaining parts taken from reference TRBV7-6 and TRBJ2-3, reads GAGVSQSPRYKVTKRGQDVALRCDPISGHVSLYWYRQALGQGPEFLTYFNYEAQQDKSGLPNDRFSAERPEGSISTLTIQRTEQRDSAMYRCASSLEGGIGTDTQYFGPGTRLTVL.

This clone appeared once. This sequence joins TRBV27 and TRBJ1-5; TRBD1 is a possible D gene (5 bases). From germline, CDR1 is MNHEY and CDR2 SMNVEV (reference sequence). V was pared by 2 bases and J by 3 bases, with 14 bases between. This CDR3 spans 16 amino acids. The CDR3 DNA follows: TGTGCCAGCAGTTTACAGGGAGGTTACTACAATCAGCCCCAGCATTTT. As protein: CASSLQGGYYNQPQHF.

CDR3 sequence (DNA): TGTGCCAGCAGTTACCGAAGGAGCTCTGGAAACACCATATATTTT. Amino acid sequence: CASSYRRSSGNTIYF. This chain uses TRBV6-5 with TRBJ1-3, with no clear D. CDR3 length: 15 residues. Germline values: CDR1 MNHEY, CDR2 SVGAGI. V lost 2 bases, J lost 0 bases, and 8 bases lay in between.

V is TRBV6-5 and J is TRBJ1-3; possibly TRBD1 for D (5 bases). Trimming took 4 bases from V and 1 from J, leaving 8 bases between them. CDR3 length equals 14 residues. The germline V gene has CDR1 MNHEY and CDR2 SVGAGI. The CDR3 sequence: CASSSGGSGNTIYF. In nucleotides, the CDR3 is TGTGCCAGCAGTTCGGGGGGATCTGGAAACACCATATATTTT.

This clone qualifies as medium-sized. For the CDR3, the DNA is TGTGCCAGCAGCTTAAGGGGGTCAGGGAACTATCATCAGCCCCAGCATTTT. This sequence encodes CASSLRGSGNYHQPQHF. The V gene is TRBV7-3, the J gene TRBJ1-5; D is perhaps TRBD1 (5 bases). The CDR3 is 17 residues long. Trimming took 1 base from V and 5 from J, leaving 18 bases between them. The germline V gene encodes CDR1 SGHTA and CDR2 FQGTGA.

V is TRBV3-1 (or the pseudogene TRBV3-2) and J is TRBJ1-5; a possible D gene is TRBD1 (6 bases). Trimming shortened V by 1 base and J by 7 bases, and 14 bases separated the two germline ends. The CDR3 covers 15 residues. Germline values: CDR1 LGHDT, CDR2 YNNKEL (reference sequence). CDR3 sequence: CASSQGRDRRQPQHF. CDR3 nucleotides: TGTGCCAGCAGCCAAGGTCGTGACAGGCGGCAGCCCCAGCATTTT.

The rearrangement joins TRBV12-3 or TRBV12-4 to TRBJ2-2, with D hard to call. This CDR3 contains 13 residues. V was pared by 8 bases and J by 6 bases, with 13 bases between. CDR3: CASFQLTAGELFF. The CDR3 bases are TGTGCCAGCTTCCAACTAACGGCCGGGGAGCTGTTTTTT.

The V and J genes are TRBV9 and TRBJ1-3, with TRBD1 as a possible D gene (6 bases). Germline CDR1 reads SGDLS; CDR2 reads YYNGEE. This CDR3 is built from 14 residues. V was pared by 1 base and J by 2 bases, with 7 bases between. DNA for the CDR3: TGTGCCAGCAGCGTATCAGGGGCTGGAAACACCATATATTTT. Its translation: CASSVSGAGNTIYF.

V usage is TRBV10-3 and J usage is TRBJ1-1; no clear D. The CDR3 covers 11 residues. The germline gives CDR1 ENHRY, CDR2 SYGVKD. The V gene lost 4 bases and the J gene lost 7 bases, with 7 bases spanning the gap. CDR3 in amino acids: CAISGEGEAFF. In DNA, the CDR3 is TGTGCCATCAGTGGGGAAGGTGAAGCTTTCTTT.

This chain joins TRBV27 and TRBJ1-6; D is unclear. Germline-derived CDR1 and CDR2 are MNHEY and SMNVEV (reference sequence). Trimming left V 8 bases short and J 8 bases short, with 19 bases between. The CDR3 length is 15 residues. The CDR3 loop is CASPTGPAGHSPLHF. CDR3 nucleotides: TGTGCCAGCCCCACCGGGCCTGCCGGGCATTCACCCCTCCACTTT.

V usage is TRBV19 and J usage is TRBJ1-5; no definite D call. V was pared by 3 bases and J by 4 bases, with 13 bases between. From germline, CDR1 is LNHDA and CDR2 SQIVND (reference sequence). This CDR3 is built from 15 residues. The CDR3 protein is CASSMTFSRNQPQHF. In DNA form, the CDR3 reads TGTGCCAGTAGTATGACATTTAGTCGGAATCAGCCCCAGCATTTT.